This TCR beta chain was identified in a study of cytomegalovirus exposure and HLA in healthy donors. Donors had nominal health at sampling but likely had unrecorded immune exposures. The PCR had 60 Vbeta and 13 Jbeta primers. Data came from immunoSEQ multiplex PCR; TCRdb stores just in-frame clones and leaves some out. Of about 110,000 clones listed, over 75% are singletons. The CDR3 contains 16 residues. The germline V gene has CDR1 SEHNR and CDR2 FQNEAQ (reference sequence). The V gene end was trimmed by 4 bases and the J gene end by 0 bases; junction bases not matched to a gene: 7. Study results and caveats: Researchers reported in a later analysis that a missense DCLRE1C variant was tied to TCR beta V- and J-gene trimming. Diagnosis of cytomegalovirus status made by the classifier reportedly showed high specificity and sensitivity. According to a later analysis, most TCR beta chains associated with CMV appeared HLA-restricted.

This clone has just one count. Its antigen is currently unknown. This receptor was obtained from a male donor in good health and CMV-seronegative. The gene calls are TRBV7-9 and TRBJ1-2, with 8 bases that match TRBD1. Sample: PBMCs. CDR3 nucleotide sequence: TGTGCCAGCAGCTCCAGGACAGGGTGGACTAACTATGGCTACACCTTC. Its translation: CASSSRTGWTNYGYTF.